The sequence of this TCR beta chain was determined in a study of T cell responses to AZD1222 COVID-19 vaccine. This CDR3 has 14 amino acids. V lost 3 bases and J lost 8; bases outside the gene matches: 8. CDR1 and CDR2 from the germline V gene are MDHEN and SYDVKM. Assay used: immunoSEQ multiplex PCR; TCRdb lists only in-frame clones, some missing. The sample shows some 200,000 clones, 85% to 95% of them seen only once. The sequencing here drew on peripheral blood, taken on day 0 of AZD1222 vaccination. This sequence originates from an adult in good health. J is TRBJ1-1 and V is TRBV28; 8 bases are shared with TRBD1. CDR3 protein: CASSFYRQGQEAFF. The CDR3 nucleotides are TGTGCCAGCAGTTTCTACCGACAGGGGCAGGAAGCTTTCTTT.